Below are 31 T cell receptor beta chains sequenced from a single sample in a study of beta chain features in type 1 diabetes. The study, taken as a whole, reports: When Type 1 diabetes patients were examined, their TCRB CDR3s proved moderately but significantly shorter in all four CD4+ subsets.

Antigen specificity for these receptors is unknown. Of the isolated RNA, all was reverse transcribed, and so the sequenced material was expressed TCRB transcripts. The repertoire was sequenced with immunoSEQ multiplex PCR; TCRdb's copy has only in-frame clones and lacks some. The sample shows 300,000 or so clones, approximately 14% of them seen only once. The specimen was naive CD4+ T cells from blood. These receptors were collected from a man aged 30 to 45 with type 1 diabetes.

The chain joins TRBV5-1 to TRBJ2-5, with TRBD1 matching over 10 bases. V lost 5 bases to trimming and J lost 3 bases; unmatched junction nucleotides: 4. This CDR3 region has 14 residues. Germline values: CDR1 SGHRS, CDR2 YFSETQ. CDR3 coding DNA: TGCGCCAGCAGTTTTGGGACAGGGGAAGAGACCCAGTACTTC. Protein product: CASSFGTGEETQYF.

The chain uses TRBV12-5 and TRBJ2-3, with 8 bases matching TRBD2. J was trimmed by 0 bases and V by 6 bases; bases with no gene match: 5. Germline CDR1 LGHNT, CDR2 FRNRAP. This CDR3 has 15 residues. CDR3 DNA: TGTGCTAGTGGGGTTAGCGGGGCAAGCACAGATACGCAGTATTTT. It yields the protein CASGVSGASTDTQYF.

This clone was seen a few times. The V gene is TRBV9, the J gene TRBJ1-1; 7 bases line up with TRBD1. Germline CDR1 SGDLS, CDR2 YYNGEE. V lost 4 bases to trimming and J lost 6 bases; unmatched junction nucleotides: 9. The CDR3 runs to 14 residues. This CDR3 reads CASSPRTGPAEAFF. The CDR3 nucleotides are TGTGCCAGCAGCCCAAGGACAGGTCCAGCTGAAGCTTTCTTT.

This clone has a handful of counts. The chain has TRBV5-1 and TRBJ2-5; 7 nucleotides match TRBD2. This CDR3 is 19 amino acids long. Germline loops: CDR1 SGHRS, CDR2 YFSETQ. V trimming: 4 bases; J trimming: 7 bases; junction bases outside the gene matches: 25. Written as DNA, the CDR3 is TGCGCCAGCAGCACTACCCCCCAGGCGGGAGTCCTCGGGAGAGGGACCCAGTACTTC. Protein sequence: CASSTTPQAGVLGRGTQYF. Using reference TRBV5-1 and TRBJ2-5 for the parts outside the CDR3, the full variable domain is KAGVTQTPRYLIKTRGQQVTLSCSPISGHRSVSWYQQTPGQGLQFLFEYFSETQRNKGNFPGRFSGRQFSNSRSEMNVSTLELGDSALYLCASSTTPQAGVLGRGTQYFGPGTRLLVL.

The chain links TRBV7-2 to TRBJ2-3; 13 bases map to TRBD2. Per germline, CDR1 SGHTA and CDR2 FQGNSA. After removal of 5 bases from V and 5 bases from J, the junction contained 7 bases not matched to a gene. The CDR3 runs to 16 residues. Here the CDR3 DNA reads TGTGCCAGCAGCCGGGGACTAGCGGGAACTCTAGATACGCAGTATTTT. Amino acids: CASSRGLAGTLDTQYF.

The CDR3 nucleotides are TGCAGCGTGAAGCCCGGGGGGGATGAAAAACTGTTTTTT. Encoded protein: CSVKPGGDEKLFF. V gene TRBV29-1 combines with J gene TRBJ1-4, with D perhaps matching TRBD1 (5 bases). The CDR3 contains 13 residues. V was clipped by 6 bases and J by 6 bases, with 14 bases between them. Germline loops: CDR1 SQVTM, CDR2 ANQGSEA.

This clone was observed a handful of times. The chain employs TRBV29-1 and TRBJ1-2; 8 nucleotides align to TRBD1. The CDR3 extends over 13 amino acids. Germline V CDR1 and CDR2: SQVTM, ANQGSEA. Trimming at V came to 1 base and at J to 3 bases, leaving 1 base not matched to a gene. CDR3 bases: TGCAGCGTTGAAGCAGGGGGCCACTATGGCTACACCTTC. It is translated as CSVEAGGHYGYTF.

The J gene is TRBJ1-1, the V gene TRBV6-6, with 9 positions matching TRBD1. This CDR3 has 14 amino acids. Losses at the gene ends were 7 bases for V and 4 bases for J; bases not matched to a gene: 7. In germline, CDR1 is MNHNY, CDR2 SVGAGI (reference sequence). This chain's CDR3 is CASNLGQGSTEAFF. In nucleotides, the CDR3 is TGTGCCAGCAACTTAGGACAGGGGAGCACTGAAGCTTTCTTT.

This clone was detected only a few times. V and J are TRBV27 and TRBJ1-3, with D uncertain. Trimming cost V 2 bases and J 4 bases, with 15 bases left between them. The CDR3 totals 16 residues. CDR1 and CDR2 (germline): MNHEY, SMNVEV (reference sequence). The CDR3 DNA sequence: TGTGCCAGCAGTTTACCCCCGGCGGGTTTAGGAAACACCATATATTTT. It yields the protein CASSLPPAGLGNTIYF.

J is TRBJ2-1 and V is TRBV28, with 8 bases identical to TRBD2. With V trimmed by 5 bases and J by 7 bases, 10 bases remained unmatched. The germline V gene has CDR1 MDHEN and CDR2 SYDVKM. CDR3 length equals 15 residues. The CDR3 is CASSPIGRAGNEQFF. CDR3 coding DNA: TGTGCCAGCAGTCCGATCGGGAGGGCGGGAAATGAGCAGTTCTTC.

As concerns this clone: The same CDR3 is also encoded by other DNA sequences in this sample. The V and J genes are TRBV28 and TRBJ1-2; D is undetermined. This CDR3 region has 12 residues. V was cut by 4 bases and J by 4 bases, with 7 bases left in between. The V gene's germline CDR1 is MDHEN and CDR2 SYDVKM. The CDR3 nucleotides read TGTGCCAGCAGTTCCGGGGTCTATGGCTACACCTTC. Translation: CASSSGVYGYTF.

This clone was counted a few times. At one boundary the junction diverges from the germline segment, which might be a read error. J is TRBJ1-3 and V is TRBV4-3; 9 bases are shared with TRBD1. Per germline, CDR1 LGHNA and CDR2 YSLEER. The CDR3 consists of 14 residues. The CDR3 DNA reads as TGCGCCAGCAGCCAAGTTCCGTTCGGGACAGGGTTTGATTTT. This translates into CASSQVPFGTGFDF.

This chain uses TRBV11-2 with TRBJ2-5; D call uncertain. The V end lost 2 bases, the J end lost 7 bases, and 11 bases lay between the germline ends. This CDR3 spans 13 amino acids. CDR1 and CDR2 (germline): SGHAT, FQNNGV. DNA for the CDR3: TGTGCCAGCAGCTTAACAAATGAGGCGACCCAGTACTTC. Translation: CASSLTNEATQYF.

The CDR3 DNA follows: TGTGCCAGTAGTATAGATGGAGCGGGGCTCCAAGAGACCCAGTACTTC. Translation: CASSIDGAGLQETQYF. The chain couples TRBV19 to TRBJ2-5, with 7 positions matching TRBD2. The CDR3 sequence is 16 residues long. CDR1 LNHDA and CDR2 SQIVND come from the germline V gene (reference sequence). V dropped 0 bases and J dropped 1; count of bases not matched to a gene: 5.

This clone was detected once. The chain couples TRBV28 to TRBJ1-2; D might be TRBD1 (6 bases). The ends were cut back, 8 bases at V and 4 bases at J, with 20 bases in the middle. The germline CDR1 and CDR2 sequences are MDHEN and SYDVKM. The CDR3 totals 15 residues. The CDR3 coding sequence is TGTGCCAGCGCAACCGGCGGACAGATGAGCTATGGCTACACCTTC. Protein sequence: CASATGGQMSYGYTF.

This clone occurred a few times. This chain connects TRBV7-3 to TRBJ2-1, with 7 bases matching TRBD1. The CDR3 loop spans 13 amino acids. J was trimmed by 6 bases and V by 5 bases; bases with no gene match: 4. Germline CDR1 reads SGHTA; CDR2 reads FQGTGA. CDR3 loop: CASSPGTANEQFF. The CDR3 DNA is TGTGCCAGCAGCCCTGGGACAGCCAATGAGCAGTTCTTC.

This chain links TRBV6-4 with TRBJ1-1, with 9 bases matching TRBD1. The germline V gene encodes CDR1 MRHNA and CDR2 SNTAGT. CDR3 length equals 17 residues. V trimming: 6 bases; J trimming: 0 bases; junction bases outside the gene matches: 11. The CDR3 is CASRRHRGPSMNTEAFF. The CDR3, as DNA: TGTGCCAGCAGACGACACAGGGGGCCGTCCATGAACACTGAAGCTTTCTTT.

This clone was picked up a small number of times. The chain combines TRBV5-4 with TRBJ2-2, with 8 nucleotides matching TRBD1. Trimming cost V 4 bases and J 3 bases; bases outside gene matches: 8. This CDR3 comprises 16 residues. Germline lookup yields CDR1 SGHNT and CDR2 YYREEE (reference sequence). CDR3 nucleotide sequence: TGTGCCAGCAGCCCGACAGGGGTTAGACACACCGGGGAGCTGTTTTTT. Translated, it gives CASSPTGVRHTGELFF.

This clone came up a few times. The CDR3 bases are TGTGCCAGCTCACCTGGGGCAACGAACTATGGCTACACCTTC. Translated, it gives CASSPGATNYGYTF. The V call is TRBV18, the J call TRBJ1-2; maybe TRBD1 (5 bases). This CDR3 comprises 14 residues. Deletions cut 3 bases from V and 2 bases from J, with 10 bases between. The germline V gene has CDR1 KGHSH and CDR2 LQKENI.

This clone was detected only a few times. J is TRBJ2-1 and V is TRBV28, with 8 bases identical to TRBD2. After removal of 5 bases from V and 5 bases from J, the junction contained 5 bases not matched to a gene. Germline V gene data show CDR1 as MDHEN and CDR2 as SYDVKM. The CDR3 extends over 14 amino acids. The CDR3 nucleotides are TGTGCCAGCAGTCAAGGACTAGCCAACAATGAGCAGTTCTTC. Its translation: CASSQGLANNEQFF.

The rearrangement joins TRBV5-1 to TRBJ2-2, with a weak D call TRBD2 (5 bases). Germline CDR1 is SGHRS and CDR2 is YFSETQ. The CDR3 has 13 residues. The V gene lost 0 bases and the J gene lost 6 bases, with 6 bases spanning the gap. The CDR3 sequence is CASSLDGAGELFF. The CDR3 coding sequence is TGCGCCAGCAGCTTGGACGGGGCCGGGGAGCTGTTTTTT.

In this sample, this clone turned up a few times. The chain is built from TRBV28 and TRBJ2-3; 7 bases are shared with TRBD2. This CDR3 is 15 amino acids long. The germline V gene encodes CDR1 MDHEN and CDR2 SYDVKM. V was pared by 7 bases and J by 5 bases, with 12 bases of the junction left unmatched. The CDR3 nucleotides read TGTGCCAGCATCTCTAGCGGTCCGGGGAGAGATACGCAGTATTTT. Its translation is CASISSGPGRDTQYF.

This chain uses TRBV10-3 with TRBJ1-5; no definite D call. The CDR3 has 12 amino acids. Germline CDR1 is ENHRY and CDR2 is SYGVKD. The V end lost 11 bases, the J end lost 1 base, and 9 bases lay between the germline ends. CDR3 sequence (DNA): TGTGCCTCCTCTGAGAGCAATCAGCCCCAGCATTTT. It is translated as CASSESNQPQHF.

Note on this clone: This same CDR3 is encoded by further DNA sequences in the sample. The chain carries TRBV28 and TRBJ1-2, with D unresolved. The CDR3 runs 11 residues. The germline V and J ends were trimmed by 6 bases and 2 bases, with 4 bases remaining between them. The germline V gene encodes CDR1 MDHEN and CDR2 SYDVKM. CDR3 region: CASSQNYGYTF. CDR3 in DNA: TGTGCCAGCAGCCAGAACTATGGCTACACCTTC.

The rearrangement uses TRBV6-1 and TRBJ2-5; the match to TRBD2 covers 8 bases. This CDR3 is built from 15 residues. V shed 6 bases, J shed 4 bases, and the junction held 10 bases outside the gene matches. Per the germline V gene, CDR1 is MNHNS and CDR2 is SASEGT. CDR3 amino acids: CASSRPMSGRETQYF. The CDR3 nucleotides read TGTGCCAGCAGCCGCCCTATGAGCGGGAGAGAGACCCAGTACTTC.

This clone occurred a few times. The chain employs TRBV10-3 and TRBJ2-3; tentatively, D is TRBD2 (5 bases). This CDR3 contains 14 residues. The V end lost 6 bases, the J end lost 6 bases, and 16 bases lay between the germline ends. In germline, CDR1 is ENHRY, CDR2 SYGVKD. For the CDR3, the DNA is TGTGCCATCAGCGCAGGAGACGGCGGGGATACGCAGTATTTT. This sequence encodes CAISAGDGGDTQYF.

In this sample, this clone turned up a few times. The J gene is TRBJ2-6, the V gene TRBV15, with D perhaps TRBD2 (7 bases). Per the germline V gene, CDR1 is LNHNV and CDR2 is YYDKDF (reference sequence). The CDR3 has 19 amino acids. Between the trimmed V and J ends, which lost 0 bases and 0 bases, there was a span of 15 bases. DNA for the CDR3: TGTGCCACCAGCAGAGAGAGGGGGGGACTGCACTCTGGGGCCAACGTCCTGACTTTC. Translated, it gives CATSRERGGLHSGANVLTF.

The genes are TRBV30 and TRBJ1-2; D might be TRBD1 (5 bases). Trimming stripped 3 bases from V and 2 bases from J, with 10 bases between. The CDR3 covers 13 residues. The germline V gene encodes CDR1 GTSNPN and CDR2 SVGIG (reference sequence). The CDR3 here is CAWSQTVNYGYTF. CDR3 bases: TGTGCCTGGAGCCAGACAGTAAACTATGGCTACACCTTC. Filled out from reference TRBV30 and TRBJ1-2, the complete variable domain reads SQTIHQWPATLVQPVGSPLSLECTVEGTSNPNLYWYRQAAGRGLQLLFYSVGIGQISSEVPQNLSASRPQDRQFILSSKKLLLSDSGFYLCAWSQTVNYGYTFGSGTRLTVV.

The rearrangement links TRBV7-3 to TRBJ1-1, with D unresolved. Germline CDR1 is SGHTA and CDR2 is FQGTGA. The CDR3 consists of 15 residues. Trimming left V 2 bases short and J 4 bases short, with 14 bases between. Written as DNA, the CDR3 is TGTGCCAGCAGCTTAGGAGCGGAGTTGAGCACTGAAGCTTTCTTT. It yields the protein CASSLGAELSTEAFF.

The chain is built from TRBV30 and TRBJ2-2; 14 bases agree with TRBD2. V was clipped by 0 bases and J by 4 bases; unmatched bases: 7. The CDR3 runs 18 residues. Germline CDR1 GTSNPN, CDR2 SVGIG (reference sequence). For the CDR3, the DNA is TGTGCCTGGAGTGTAGGGACTAGCGGGAGATTGGGCACCGGGGAGCTGTTTTTT. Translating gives CAWSVGTSGRLGTGELFF.

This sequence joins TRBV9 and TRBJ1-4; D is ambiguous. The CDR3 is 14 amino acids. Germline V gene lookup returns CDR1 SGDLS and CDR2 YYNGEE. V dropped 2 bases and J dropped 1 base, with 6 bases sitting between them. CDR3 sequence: CASSVGRTNEKLFF. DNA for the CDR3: TGTGCCAGCAGCGTGGGGAGAACTAATGAAAAACTGTTTTTT. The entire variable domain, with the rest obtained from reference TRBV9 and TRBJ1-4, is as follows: DSGVTQTPKHLITATGQRVTLRCSPRSGDLSVYWYQQSLDQGLQFLIQYYNGEERAKGNILERFSAQQFPDLHSELNLSSLELGDSALYFCASSVGRTNEKLFFGSGTQLSVL.